Below are 27 T cell receptor beta chains sequenced from a single sample in a study of blood T cell repertoires in COVID-19. Here immunoSEQ multiplex PCR was the method, and the copy in TCRdb shows in-frame clones only, minus some. The table lists around 130,000 clones, around 85% of them singletons. The sequenced sample was peripheral blood. The receptors here all came from a human donor in a cohort sampled during active COVID-19.

The chain is built from TRBV6-2 or TRBV6-3 and TRBJ2-2, with D maybe TRBD1 (5 bases). CDR1 is MNHEY, CDR2 SVGEGT, per germline. V was trimmed by 5 bases and J by 1 base, leaving 11 bases between them. The CDR3 spans 15 residues. CDR3 loop: CASSGPDRNTGELFF. The CDR3 nucleotides are TGTGCCAGCAGTGGCCCCGACAGGAACACCGGGGAGCTGTTTTTT.

This clone came up once. The rearrangement uses TRBV4-2 and TRBJ2-7, with D unclear. The germline gives CDR1 LGHNA, CDR2 YNFKEQ. The CDR3 spans 21 residues. Between the trimmed V and J ends, which lost 1 base and 0 bases, there was a span of 28 bases. CDR3 bases: TGTGCCAGCAGCCAAGTGTCCCATCCGCATGACCTCACACGCGGCTCCTACGAGCAGTACGTC. Protein sequence: CASSQVSHPHDLTRGSYEQYV.

This clone was counted once. The rearrangement joins TRBV2 to TRBJ1-4; tentatively, D is TRBD1 (6 bases). Germline V gene data show CDR1 as SNHLY and CDR2 as FYNNEI. The CDR3 has 14 residues. Trimming took off 5 bases at V and 6 bases at J, with 13 bases between the two ends. CDR3 sequence (DNA): TGTGCCAGCAGTAACAGGGTAATAGATGAAAAACTGTTTTTT. This gives the protein CASSNRVIDEKLFF. Full variable domain (rest looked up from reference TRBV2 and TRBJ1-4): EPEVTQTPSHQVTQMGQEVILRCVPISNHLYFYWYRQILGQKVEFLVSFYNNEISEKSEIFDDQFSVERPDGSNFTLKIRSTKLEDSAMYFCASSNRVIDEKLFFGSGTQLSVL.

J is TRBJ1-2 and V is TRBV7-9; a weak D match, TRBD1 (6 bases). The CDR3 contains 12 residues. Trimming removed 6 bases at V and 3 bases at J, with 8 bases between. Germline-derived CDR1 and CDR2 are SEHNR and FQNEAQ (reference sequence). This chain's CDR3 is CASRKGDYGYTF. The DNA for the CDR3 is TGTGCCAGCAGAAAGGGGGACTATGGCTACACCTTC. The full variable domain, completed using reference TRBV7-9 and TRBJ1-2, is DTGVSQNPRHKITKRGQNVTFRCDPISEHNRLYWYRQTLGQGPEFLTYFQNEAQLEKSRLLSDRFSAERPKGSFSTLEIQRTEQGDSAMYLCASRKGDYGYTFGSGTRLTVV.

This sequence joins TRBV27 and TRBJ2-6; possible D gene TRBD2, 6 bases. CDR1 is MNHEY, CDR2 SMNVEV, per germline (reference sequence). CDR3 size: 16 residues. Trimming left V 5 bases short and J 4 bases short, with 15 bases between. CDR3 residues: CASSPPREAGANVLTF. CDR3 bases: TGTGCCAGCAGTCCACCTAGGGAGGCGGGGGCCAACGTCCTGACTTTC.

The chain links TRBV15 to TRBJ2-7; 9 nucleotides agree with TRBD1. This CDR3 has 13 residues. The V gene's germline CDR1 is LNHNV and CDR2 YYDKDF (reference sequence). Trimming removed 2 bases from V and 11 bases from J; junction bases left unmatched: 7. CDR3 loop: CATSRQPGQGKYF. The CDR3 DNA reads as TGTGCCACCAGCAGACAACCGGGACAGGGAAAGTACTTC.

The chain employs TRBV11-3 and TRBJ2-3; 9 nucleotides align to TRBD1. The CDR3 is made up of 15 amino acids. Germline V gene lookup returns CDR1 SGHNT and CDR2 YENEEA. The V segment lost 3 bases and the J segment 5 bases; nucleotides outside the gene matches: 6. CDR3 DNA: TGTGCCAGCAGCTTGGGACAGGGAGGAGGAGATACGCAGTATTTT. It encodes CASSLGQGGGDTQYF. Full variable domain (outside the CDR3, taken from reference TRBV11-3 and TRBJ2-3): EAGVVQSPRYKIIEKKQPVAFWCNPISGHNTLYWYLQNLGQGPELLIRYENEEAVDDSQLPKDRFSAERLKGVDSTLKIQPAELGDSAVYLCASSLGQGGGDTQYFGPGTRLTVL.

This rearrangement joins TRBV7-2 to TRBJ2-4, with unresolved D. CDR1 and CDR2 (germline): SGHTA, FQGNSA. The CDR3 sequence is 14 residues long. V lost 1 base to trimming and J lost 8 bases, with 12 bases between them. This CDR3 is CASSLDLGLDIQYF. For the CDR3, the DNA is TGTGCCAGCAGCTTAGATCTAGGCCTTGACATTCAGTACTTC.

This chain connects TRBV12-3 or TRBV12-4 to TRBJ2-2, with no clear D. This CDR3 spans 12 amino acids. Trimming shortened V by 7 bases and J by 5 bases, and 8 bases separated the two germline ends. In DNA form, the CDR3 reads TGTGCCAGCACCCGGTTGACCGGGGAGCTGTTTTTT. This sequence encodes CASTRLTGELFF.

The rearrangement joins TRBV10-3 to TRBJ2-4; D is ambiguous. Germline lookup yields CDR1 ENHRY and CDR2 SYGVKD. The CDR3 is made up of 11 amino acids. V lost 5 bases, J lost 5 bases, and 4 bases lay in between. The DNA of the CDR3 is TGTGCCATCAGTCAGGAAAACATTCAGTACTTC. Residues: CAISQENIQYF.

The chain has TRBV5-1 and TRBJ1-2, with D perhaps TRBD1 (5 bases). From germline, CDR1 is SGHRS and CDR2 YFSETQ. The CDR3 is 13 amino acids. V was pared by 4 bases and J by 5 bases, with 12 bases between. CDR3 sequence (DNA): TGCGCCAGCAGCCACAGGCAGGGTTATGGCTACACCTTC. It codes for CASSHRQGYGYTF.

As to this clone: The junction differs from germline at one of its ends, possibly a read error. The V call is TRBV7-2, the J call TRBJ2-5, with D possibly matching TRBD1 (6 bases). The CDR3 has 14 amino acids. Germline V gene sequence: CDR1 SGHTA, CDR2 FQGNSA. The CDR3 DNA reads as TGTGCCAGCACCTTAGACAGGTTCCAAGAGACCCAGTACTTC. This gives the protein CASTLDRFQETQYF. Complete variable domain (other parts from reference TRBV7-2 and TRBJ2-5): GAGVSQSPSNKVTEKGKDVELRCDPISGHTALYWYRQSLGQGLEFLIYFQGNSAPDKSGLPSDRFSAERTGGSVSTLTIQRTQQEDSAVYLCASTLDRFQETQYFGPGTRLLVL.

The J gene is TRBJ1-1, the V gene TRBV19; D is possibly TRBD1 (5 bases). V was clipped by 6 bases and J by 3 bases, with 20 bases between them. Germline loops: CDR1 LNHDA, CDR2 SQIVND (reference sequence). The CDR3 spans 16 residues. CDR3 sequence reads: CASSQLRDSADTEAFF. Written as DNA, the CDR3 is TGTGCCAGTAGCCAGCTCAGGGACTCGGCGGACACTGAAGCTTTCTTT. The variable domain in full, completed from reference TRBV19 and TRBJ1-1, reads DGGITQSPKYLFRKEGQNVTLSCEQNLNHDAMYWYRQDPGQGLRLIYYSQIVNDFQKGDIAEGYSVSREKKESFPLTVTSAQKNPTAFYLCASSQLRDSADTEAFFGQGTRLTVV.

The chain carries TRBV9 and TRBJ1-2; D not certain. The germline gives CDR1 SGDLS, CDR2 YYNGEE. V was trimmed by 0 bases and J by 0 bases, leaving 9 bases between them. This CDR3 is 15 amino acids long. The CDR3 here is CASSVAGSPNYGYTF. DNA of the CDR3: TGTGCCAGCAGCGTAGCAGGAAGTCCTAACTATGGCTACACCTTC.

The chain couples TRBV9 to TRBJ2-1; 9 bases map to TRBD2. CDR3 length: 15 amino acids. V dropped 0 bases and J dropped 9; count of bases not matched to a gene: 7. Germline CDR1 is SGDLS and CDR2 is YYNGEE. CDR3 loop: CASSVEVAGAAEQFF. In DNA, the CDR3 is TGTGCCAGCAGCGTAGAAGTAGCGGGAGCGGCTGAGCAGTTCTTC.

This clone has more than one count but fewer than ten. CDR3 in amino acids: CASSSSSGRAGETQYF. The CDR3 region has the DNA TGTGCCAGCAGCTCTTCTAGCGGGAGGGCCGGAGAGACCCAGTACTTC. The chain employs TRBV7-2 and TRBJ2-5; 12 bases are shared with TRBD2. CDR1 is SGHTA, CDR2 FQGNSA, per germline. CDR3 length equals 16 residues. V gave up 4 bases and J gave up 4 bases; unmatched junction bases: 7.

The chain employs TRBV3-1 (or the pseudogene TRBV3-2) and TRBJ2-3; TRBD2 aligns across 8 bases. The CDR3 has 15 amino acids. After removal of 2 bases from V and 5 bases from J, the junction contained 6 bases not matched to a gene. Germline CDR1 LGHDT, CDR2 YNNKEL (reference sequence). The CDR3 reads CASSQRWAGGDTQYF. The CDR3 region has the DNA TGTGCCAGCAGCCAAAGATGGGCGGGGGGAGATACGCAGTATTTT.

V gene TRBV6-6 combines with J gene TRBJ1-6; TRBD1 matches at 9 bases. V was clipped by 6 bases and J by 6 bases; unmatched bases: 6. The germline V gene has CDR1 MNHNY and CDR2 SVGAGI (reference sequence). The CDR3 extends over 15 amino acids. Written as DNA, the CDR3 is TGTGCCAGCAGCTCCACAGGGGGCGGTAATTCACCCCTCCACTTT. Encoded protein: CASSSTGGGNSPLHF.

The CDR3 bases are TGTGCCAGCAGCCCGGACGCGACGCGGAGGACGCAGTATTTT. Translated, it gives CASSPDATRRTQYF. The V call is TRBV14, the J call TRBJ2-3, with a possible D match to TRBD2 (5 bases). The CDR3 runs to 14 residues. Trimming shortened V by 4 bases and J by 9 bases, and 17 bases separated the two germline ends. CDR1 is SGHDN, CDR2 FVKESK, per germline.

This chain joins TRBV4-1 and TRBJ2-7, with D perhaps TRBD1 (9 bases). The V and J ends lost 1 base and 3 bases respectively, with 19 bases between them. Germline values: CDR1 MGHRA, CDR2 YSYEKL. The CDR3 runs to 17 residues. The CDR3 DNA sequence: TGCGCCAGCAGCCAAGCCCCGGGGGGGACAGGGTTCTACGAGCAGTACTTC. It specifies CASSQAPGGTGFYEQYF.

The rearrangement uses TRBV7-2 and TRBJ2-3; 11 bases match TRBD2. Germline V gives CDR1 SGHTA, CDR2 FQGNSA. Losses at the gene ends were 3 bases for V and 2 bases for J; bases not matched to a gene: 1. This CDR3 is built from 15 residues. The CDR3 DNA reads as TGTGCCAGCAGCTTTAGCGGGAGGGACACAGATACGCAGTATTTT. Translating it yields CASSFSGRDTDTQYF.

The rearrangement uses TRBV7-2 and TRBJ2-6; D is unclear. V shed 9 bases and J shed 1 base, with 10 bases lying between them. Germline CDR1 reads SGHTA; CDR2 reads FQGNSA. The CDR3 consists of 14 residues. The CDR3 nucleotides read TGTGCCAGACTCTCCGGGTCTGGGGCCAACGTCCTGACTTTC. Translated, it gives CARLSGSGANVLTF.

V is TRBV12-3 or TRBV12-4 and J is TRBJ1-2; perhaps TRBD1 as D (6 bases). The CDR3 contains 11 residues. Between the trimmed V and J ends, which lost 2 bases and 8 bases, there was a span of 6 bases. CDR3 DNA sequence: TGTGCCAGCAGTTTAACAGGGGGCTACACCTTC. Translating it yields CASSLTGGYTF.

The rearrangement joins TRBV24-1 to TRBJ2-5; 10 positions match TRBD1. V lost 3 bases to trimming and J lost 3 bases; unmatched junction nucleotides: 3. The CDR3 runs to 15 residues. CDR1 KGHDR and CDR2 SFDVKD come from the germline V gene. In nucleotides, the CDR3 is TGTGCCACCAGTGATCAGACAGGGGGCAAAGAGACCCAGTACTTC. This gives the protein CATSDQTGGKETQYF.

This sequence joins TRBV5-1 and TRBJ1-1; the D gene is possibly TRBD1 (6 bases). V was cut by 5 bases and J by 4 bases, with 15 bases left in between. The CDR3 totals 14 residues. Germline V gives CDR1 SGHRS, CDR2 YFSETQ. CDR3 nucleotide sequence: TGCGCCAGCAGTAACGGACAGACAACCACTGAAGCTTTCTTT. Protein: CASSNGQTTTEAFF.

The chain uses TRBV7-9 and TRBJ2-2, with no clear D. V was pared by 4 bases and J by 9 bases, with 6 bases between. The length of the CDR3 is 11 residues. The germline V gene encodes CDR1 SEHNR and CDR2 FQNEAQ (reference sequence). The CDR3 protein is CASSSARELFF. The CDR3, as DNA: TGTGCCAGCAGCTCCGCGAGGGAGCTGTTTTTT.

The genes are TRBV19 and TRBJ2-5; TRBD2 matches 11 bases. Germline assignment: CDR1 LNHDA and CDR2 SQIVND (reference sequence). The CDR3 contains 17 residues. V lost 1 base and J lost 1; bases outside the gene matches: 5. Written as DNA, the CDR3 is TGTGCCAGTAGTATAGGGCCTAGCGGGAGGTTCCAAGAGACCCAGTACTTC. It encodes CASSIGPSGRFQETQYF.